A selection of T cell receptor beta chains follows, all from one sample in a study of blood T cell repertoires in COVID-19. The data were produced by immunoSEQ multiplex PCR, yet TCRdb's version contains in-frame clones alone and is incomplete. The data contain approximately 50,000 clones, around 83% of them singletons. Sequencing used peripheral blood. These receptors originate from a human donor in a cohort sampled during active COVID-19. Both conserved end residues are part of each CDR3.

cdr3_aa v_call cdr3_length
CASSETGGGNEKLFF TRBV25-1 15
CATSDFRLSNEQFF TRBV24-1 14
CASSQGGPLGNEQFF TRBV11-2 15
CASSLEAGAGNTIYF TRBV5-8 15
CACTSGQGWSPQHF TRBV30 14
CASSQDTRGELFF TRBV3-1/TRBV3-2 13
CASRPGLSQPQHF TRBV2 13
CAASSGGGYGYTF TRBV15 13
CATSENSGYGYTF TRBV24-1 13
CASSQETGTDTQYF TRBV14 14
CASSLEGGLYEQYF TRBV7-8 14
CASRFDSYPYEQYF TRBV2 14
CASSDRGSGTDTQYF TRBV7-3 15
CASRPGQGQNIQYF TRBV5-6 14
CASSPGTGAGTDTQYF TRBV18 16
CATQNVKLFF TRBV19 10
CASSPAGGRYQETQYF TRBV7-2 16
CASSPAGQGGNQPQHF TRBV18 16
CASTGSYEQYF TRBV6-5 11
CASSGTPPNYGYTF TRBV5-6 14
CASSLTGTGGREQFF TRBV3-1/TRBV3-2 15
CASSPGLAGGPRDEQYF TRBV18 17
CAISALGGVGLETQYF TRBV10-3 16
CASSSLAAVGELFF TRBV6-5 14
CASSLEAETQYF TRBV5-5 12
CAWADRGLNSPLHF TRBV30 14
CASSLRIAVTGELFF TRBV7-2 15